The present TCR beta chain was sequenced within a study of blood T cells in healthy people across ages. J lost 9 bases, V lost 6 bases, and 16 bases had no gene match. The V gene's germline CDR1 is DFQATT and CDR2 SNEGSKA (reference sequence). The length of the CDR3 is 15 residues. Through a sample-barcoded 5' primer and a J-beta primer mix, a second PCR was run for roughly 7 to 12 cycles. Via MiXCR, TCRdb re-called the 5' RACE reads, giving one row per CDR3 protein. The table has about 970,000 distinct CDR3 sequences, roughly 50% seen once. The chain is built from TRBV20-1 and TRBJ2-1, with TRBD2 identical over 8 bases. The sequenced sample was blood. The sequence derives from a woman in her sixties or seventies in good health. CDR3 in amino acids: CSADAGTSKRGEQFF. CDR3 in DNA: TGCAGTGCCGACGCCGGGACTAGTAAGAGAGGTGAGCAGTTCTTC.